The 18 T cell receptor beta chains below were found in one sample sequenced in a study of monozygotic twins with inflammatory bowel disease (dated by TCRdb to the late 2010s). The protocol used for the library was 5' RACE. Sequencing was performed on an Illumina HiSeq 2500. TCRdb reprocessed the raw reads; every CDR3 protein sequence is a single record, and DNA is not supplied. This sample's table contains approximately 400,000 distinct CDR3 sequences. The top ten constitute roughly 2.6% of the sample. The sample consisted of blood. All receptors come from a human donor with ulcerative colitis or Crohn's disease, or a healthy co-twin of an affected twin (not recorded which).

The genes are TRBV7-2 and TRBJ2-7; the D gene TCRdb calls, TRBD2, cannot be checked with no DNA. CDR1 SGHTA and CDR2 FQGNSA come from the germline V gene. The CDR3 covers 13 residues. The CDR3 is CASSGGQSGEQYF. The full variable domain, in which reference TRBV7-2 and TRBJ2-7 provide the parts outside the CDR3, is GAGVSQSPSNKVTEKGKDVELRCDPISGHTALYWYRQSLGQGLEFLIYFQGNSAPDKSGLPSDRFSAERTGGSVSTLTIQRTQQEDSAVYLCASSGGQSGEQYFGPGTRLTVT.

The chain employs TRBV4-1 and TRBJ2-5; the TRBD2 assignment by TCRdb is unverifiable without DNA. The CDR3 length is 17 residues. CDR1 MGHRA and CDR2 YSYEKL come from the germline V gene. The CDR3: CASSQETSGGGRETQYF.

The chain employs TRBV12-5 and TRBJ2-1; TCRdb's assignment of TRBD1 cannot be checked, as there is no DNA. The CDR3 spans 12 residues. The germline CDR1 and CDR2 sequences are LGHNT and FRNRAP. The CDR3 reads CASGLAGQEQFF.

The rearrangement links TRBV27 to TRBJ1-3. The CDR3 consists of 14 residues. Germline CDR1 MNHEY, CDR2 SMNVEV (reference sequence). CDR3 sequence: CASSLFFSGNTIYF.

The chain is built from TRBV3-1 and TRBJ2-7. There are 14 residues in the CDR3. Germline lookup yields CDR1 LGHDT and CDR2 YNNKEL (reference sequence). CDR3 amino acids: CASSQTTPSGEQYF.

The CDR3 protein is CASSAHSGNTIYF. V usage is TRBV11-2 and J usage is TRBJ1-3. This CDR3 contains 13 residues. The germline V gene has CDR1 SGHAT and CDR2 FQNNGV.

V gene TRBV20-1 combines with J gene TRBJ2-6; checking the TCRdb D call of TRBD1 is not possible without DNA. The CDR3 contains 17 residues. CDR1 and CDR2 from the germline V gene are DFQATT and SNEGSKA (reference sequence). Here the CDR3 reads CSARGPGQFSGANVLTF.

V and J are TRBV12-3 or TRBV12-4 and TRBJ2-7; TCRdb lists TRBD1, though no DNA is available to test this call. The CDR3 sequence is 16 residues long. The CDR3 loop reads CASSLGPDRLIDEQYF.

This chain connects TRBV5-1 to TRBJ2-5; TCRdb reports TRBD1, a call that lacks DNA to check it against. Germline values: CDR1 SGHRS, CDR2 YFSETQ. The CDR3 contains 14 residues. CDR3 residues: CASSSDTGEETQYF.

This sequence joins TRBV3-1 and TRBJ2-6. The CDR3 has 15 residues. CDR1 is LGHDT and CDR2 is YNNKEL in the germline V gene (reference sequence). The CDR3 spells CAGRIQSSGANVLTF.

The chain has TRBV20-1 and TRBJ1-5; TCRdb's D gene call, TRBD1, goes unchecked for lack of DNA. The CDR3 spans 15 residues. Germline V gene data show CDR1 as DFQATT and CDR2 as SNEGSKA (reference sequence). The CDR3 is CSARDEGVGNQPQHF.

The chain combines TRBV6-5 with TRBJ2-1. CDR1 and CDR2 from the germline V gene are MNHEY and SVGAGI. The CDR3 has 16 amino acids. The CDR3 is CASSYPTPSSYNEQFF.

The chain employs TRBV7-2 and TRBJ2-7. The CDR3 runs 12 residues. The germline CDR1 and CDR2 sequences are SGHTA and FQGNSA. The CDR3 loop reads CASSLSNGDSSF.

The chain links TRBV18 to TRBJ1-2. The CDR3 spans 13 residues. The germline CDR1 and CDR2 sequences are KGHSH and LQKENI. The chain's CDR3 is CASSPAGLYGYTF.

The CDR3 here is CASSLPERLSGANVLTF. This chain connects TRBV7-9 to TRBJ2-6; TCRdb proposes TRBD1, but this gene call is untestable without DNA. The CDR3 spans 17 residues. Germline assignment: CDR1 SEHNR and CDR2 FQNEAQ (reference sequence).

The chain employs TRBV29-1 and TRBJ1-4. The CDR3 is made up of 17 amino acids. The germline gives CDR1 SQVTM, CDR2 ANQGSEA. The CDR3 loop is CSVVFRGGELTNEKLFF.

The V gene is TRBV19, the J gene TRBJ1-4; TCRdb names TRBD1, which stays unverified in the absence of DNA. Germline V CDR1 and CDR2: LNHDA, SQIVND (reference sequence). This CDR3 region has 12 residues. This CDR3 is CASSILTGKLFF.

The rearrangement links TRBV18 to TRBJ2-1; TCRdb names TRBD2, which stays unverified in the absence of DNA. The CDR3 has 11 amino acids. Germline V gene data show CDR1 as KGHSH and CDR2 as LQKENI. The CDR3 here is CASSKQETQFF.